This T cell receptor beta chain is from a study of human T cells and chemical hapten exposure. Whole-study context: Diphenylcyclopropenone was applied weekly to patients' scalps across the roughly 24-week study.

Germline assignment: CDR1 SGHRS and CDR2 YFSETQ. The CDR3 covers 15 residues. The V segment lost 1 base and the J segment 4 bases; nucleotides outside the gene matches: 5. This clonotype was counted a few times. Antigen: not known. Each cDNA molecule in the library carried unique molecular identifiers. TCRdb reprocessed the RACE reads with MiXCR, giving one entry per CDR3 protein. The top ten hold 2% to 2.5% of the sample, which has 150,000 to 200,000 distinct CDR3 sequences, around 25% seen once. Time point of the sample: patch test 3, about 24 weeks after DPC sensitization. Treatment in this sample: therapeutic diphenylcyclopropenone sensitization with weekly scalp DPC. General study points: Since the donors had alopecia, their immune response may not be the same as that of healthy people. Expanded TCRs clustered into significantly more large CDR3 similarity groups than controls, the analysis revealed.

The receptor was isolated from a woman aged 40 to 50 with alopecia areata. Some clones in this sample may be carry-over from other donors' samples. Sequences were derived from whole blood, sampled in connection with sensitization to the hapten diphenylcyclopropenone (DPC). The chain combines TRBV5-1 with TRBJ1-2; 9 positions match TRBD1. This CDR3 reads CASSLSLGQGYGYTF. The CDR3 DNA reads as TGCGCCAGCAGCTTGTCTTTGGGACAGGGCTATGGCTACACCTTC.